Listed here are 17 T cell receptor beta chains from one sample, sequenced in a study of blood T cell repertoires in COVID-19. This table comes from immunoSEQ multiplex PCR, and its TCRdb copy is limited to in-frame clones, with some not included. This table holds under 150,000 clones, about 81% found once. The sequenced sample consisted of PBMCs or T cells enriched from blood (not recorded which). Receptors were obtained from a man in his forties or fifties with acute COVID-19.

The rearrangement joins TRBV18 to TRBJ2-3; 9 bases map to TRBD2. Germline V gene data show CDR1 as KGHSH and CDR2 as LQKENI. With 0 bases clipped from V and 2 bases from J, the junction kept 12 bases outside the gene matches. The length of the CDR3 is 19 residues. CDR3 loop: CASSPPGSGGPLPTDTQYF. The DNA for the CDR3 is TGTGCCAGCTCACCACCCGGAAGCGGGGGGCCACTCCCCACAGATACGCAGTATTTT.

CDR3 region: CASSRTGRPYEQYF. CDR3 nucleotide sequence: TGTGCCAGCAGTCGGACAGGGAGGCCCTACGAGCAGTACTTC. The rearrangement uses TRBV28 and TRBJ2-7; 8 bases map to TRBD1. Unmatched junction bases numbered 5, after V lost 5 bases and J lost 2 bases. The germline V gene encodes CDR1 MDHEN and CDR2 SYDVKM. This CDR3 has 14 amino acids.

This clone occurred once. The chain uses TRBV28 and TRBJ2-1, with no clear D. Germline CDR1 reads MDHEN; CDR2 reads SYDVKM. V dropped 6 bases and J dropped 8 bases, with 8 bases sitting between them. There are 11 residues in the CDR3. This chain's CDR3 is CASSNRYEQFF. CDR3 nucleotide sequence: TGTGCCAGCAGCAATCGGTATGAGCAGTTCTTC.

The chain uses TRBV6-5 and TRBJ1-2, with 8 bases that match TRBD1. Unmatched junction bases numbered 6, after V lost 2 bases and J lost 4 bases. CDR3 length: 15 amino acids. The V gene's germline CDR1 is MNHEY and CDR2 SVGAGI. CDR3 protein: CASSYGQGASYGYTF. For the CDR3, the DNA is TGTGCCAGCAGTTACGGGCAGGGGGCTTCCTATGGCTACACCTTC.

The V gene is TRBV3-1 (or the pseudogene TRBV3-2), the J gene TRBJ1-4; 8 positions agree with TRBD1. CDR3 size: 15 residues. The germline gives CDR1 LGHDT, CDR2 YNNKEL (reference sequence). Unmatched junction bases numbered 4, after V lost 5 bases and J lost 2 bases. DNA for the CDR3: TGTGCCAGCAGCTGGACAGGGTCGACTAATGAAAAACTGTTTTTT. Protein product: CASSWTGSTNEKLFF.

V usage is TRBV5-1 and J usage is TRBJ2-1; TRBD2 matches at 10 bases. V was clipped by 5 bases and J by 7 bases; unmatched bases: 12. Germline CDR1 and CDR2: SGHRS and YFSETQ. The CDR3 extends over 16 amino acids. The CDR3 coding sequence is TGCGCCAGCAGATCTAGCGGGGGTGGGCCGCTAAATGAGCAGTTCTTC. Translated, it gives CASRSSGGGPLNEQFF.

The chain couples TRBV5-5 to TRBJ2-5, with 10 positions matching TRBD1. The CDR3 length is 15 residues. The germline gives CDR1 SGHKS, CDR2 YYEKEE (reference sequence). Trimming removed 3 bases from V and 4 bases from J; junction bases left unmatched: 6. The CDR3 DNA sequence: TGTGCCAGCAGCTGGCGGGACAGGGGTGCAGAGACCCAGTACTTC. This gives the protein CASSWRDRGAETQYF.

The V gene is TRBV5-1, the J gene TRBJ1-1, with D perhaps TRBD1 (6 bases). V was clipped by 4 bases and J by 5 bases, with 12 bases between them. The CDR3 runs to 13 residues. Germline lookup yields CDR1 SGHRS and CDR2 YFSETQ. In nucleotides, the CDR3 is TGCGCCAGCAGCCAATTACAGGGTACTGAAGCTTTCTTT. It encodes CASSQLQGTEAFF.

The chain's CDR3 is CASSPLGQGGNGYTF. CDR3 sequence (DNA): TGTGCCAGCAGCCCTTTGGGACAGGGGGGAAATGGCTACACCTTC. The genes are TRBV3-1 (or the pseudogene TRBV3-2) and TRBJ1-2, with TRBD1 matching 11 bases. CDR1 is LGHDT, CDR2 YNNKEL, per germline (reference sequence). The CDR3 is 15 residues long. The junction had 7 bases not matched to a gene; V was cut back by 4 bases and J by 6 bases.

This clone was detected only a few times. The chain has TRBV7-3 and TRBJ2-3; 9 nucleotides align to TRBD1. The V gene's germline CDR1 is SGHTA and CDR2 FQGTGA. The junction had 7 bases not matched to a gene; V was cut back by 4 bases and J by 2 bases. The CDR3 runs 16 residues. CDR3 bases: TGTGCCAGCAGCTCCCGGGACAGGGTCTACACAGATACGCAGTATTTT. Translating gives CASSSRDRVYTDTQYF.

CDR3 DNA sequence: TGTGCCTGGAGCGACAGTGTCAGAGTCGAGCAGTACTTC. It specifies CAWSDSVRVEQYF. The chain joins TRBV30 to TRBJ2-7, with a possible D match to TRBD1 (5 bases). Trimming pared 3 bases from V and 6 bases from J, leaving 15 bases between. In germline, CDR1 is GTSNPN, CDR2 SVGIG (reference sequence). This CDR3 is built from 13 residues.

At least ten counts were recorded for this clone. The V and J genes are TRBV5-1 and TRBJ1-2; D is perhaps TRBD1 (6 bases). The ends were cut back, 0 bases at V and 4 bases at J, with 7 bases in the middle. Germline-derived CDR1 and CDR2 are SGHRS and YFSETQ. This CDR3 is 13 amino acids long. CDR3 DNA sequence: TGCGCCAGCAGCTTGGTACAGGGCTATGGCTACACCTTC. Its translation is CASSLVQGYGYTF.

This clone was counted once. The rearrangement links TRBV21-1 to TRBJ2-3; the table gives TRBD2 as D, unverified against the DNA. TRBV21-1 is an annotated pseudogene. CDR3 length: 21 residues. The CDR3 DNA is TGTGCCAGCAGCAAACCTTTCAAGACTAGCGGGGAAGAGACTAGCACAGATACGCAGTATTTT. It translates to CASSKPFKTSGEETSTDTQYF.

The genes are TRBV27 and TRBJ2-7; a weak D match, TRBD1 (5 bases). This CDR3 has 12 residues. V shed 2 bases and J shed 6 bases, with 8 bases lying between them. The germline gives CDR1 MNHEY, CDR2 SMNVEV (reference sequence). The DNA of the CDR3 is TGTGCCAGCAGTTTAGGGGCGTCCGAGCAGTACTTC. Protein: CASSLGASEQYF.

V usage is TRBV29-1 and J usage is TRBJ2-7; 7 bases map to TRBD1. V gave up 3 bases and J gave up 6 bases; unmatched junction bases: 8. The CDR3 covers 13 residues. Germline V CDR1 and CDR2: SQVTM, ANQGSEA. CDR3 nucleotides: TGCAGCGTTGATAGACAGGGAAGAGGCGAGCAGTACTTC. It encodes CSVDRQGRGEQYF.

The rearrangement uses TRBV19 and TRBJ2-7, with TRBD2 identical over 12 bases. This CDR3 is built from 17 residues. V lost 4 bases to trimming and J lost 2 bases; unmatched junction nucleotides: 9. The germline gives CDR1 LNHDA, CDR2 SQIVND (reference sequence). CDR3: CASSRTSGDLGAYEQYF. The CDR3 bases are TGTGCCAGTAGTAGGACTAGCGGGGACCTAGGGGCCTACGAGCAGTACTTC.

J is TRBJ2-2 and V is TRBV5-1; D possibly corresponds to TRBD2 (6 bases). Trimming cost V 0 bases and J 5 bases, with 11 bases left between them. Germline values: CDR1 SGHRS, CDR2 YFSETQ. The CDR3 is 15 residues long. In nucleotides, the CDR3 is TGCGCCAGCAGCTTGGGGCTAGCGCGGACCGGGGAGCTGTTTTTT. It translates to CASSLGLARTGELFF.